This TCR beta chain was identified during a study of blood T cell repertoires in COVID-19. In the study overall: The United States, Italy and Spain were the sources of the acute and convalescent COVID-19 samples.

Assay used: immunoSEQ multiplex PCR; TCRdb lists only in-frame clones, some missing. Among 50,000 to 70,000 clones listed, approximately 70% were seen once. This clone has only one observation. Trimming cost V 7 bases and J 3 bases; bases outside gene matches: 8. The CDR3 runs to 15 residues. The germline V gene encodes CDR1 LNHDA and CDR2 SQIVND (reference sequence). Participant ages covered about 18 to 100 years across 25 or so US areas. Someone with COVID-19 had been met by exposed participants within 2 weeks before study entry. Sequenced: PBMCs or T cells enriched from blood (not recorded which). The clonotype originates from a woman aged 60-70 years who had been exposed to COVID-19. The chain recombines TRBV19 with TRBJ1-5, with TRBD1 matching 8 bases. The CDR3 spells CASKDRGNDNQPQHF. The CDR3 coding sequence is TGTGCCAGTAAAGACAGGGGTAACGACAATCAGCCCCAGCATTTT.